The T cell receptor beta chain under discussion was sequenced for a study of beta chain features in type 1 diabetes. Study-wide results and caveats: Shortening of TCRB CDR3s, moderate but significant, appeared in all four CD4+ subsets of Type 1 diabetes patients.

In germline, CDR1 is GTSNPN, CDR2 SVGIG (reference sequence). Trimming cost V 2 bases and J 15 bases; bases outside gene matches: 7. This CDR3 contains 12 residues. A remark on this clone: As yet, its antigen is unknown.

What was sequenced were expressed TCRB transcripts, since all of the isolated RNA had been reverse transcribed. TCRdb's copy holds only in-frame clones and misses some; the assay was immunoSEQ multiplex PCR. The table has some 130,000 clones, around 8.8% seen once. The chain is built from TRBV30 and TRBJ1-4; 9 positions agree with TRBD1. The sequenced material came from central memory CD4+ T cells from blood. The clonotype originates from a man aged 25 to 45 with type 1 diabetes. DNA of the CDR3: TGTGCCTGGAGTATAGGGACAGGGCAGGTGTTTTTT. Encoded protein: CAWSIGTGQVFF.